Presented here are 8 T cell receptor beta chains from one specimen sequenced in a study of cytomegalovirus exposure and HLA in healthy donors. 60 Vbeta and 13 Jbeta primers were used in PCR. The method was immunoSEQ multiplex PCR; TCRdb's version includes in-frame clones alone and lacks a portion of them. The sample includes about 160,000 clones, 85% of them seen just once. The specimen was PBMCs. These receptors all come from a boy aged 2 to 10 in good health and CMV-seronegative.

This clone was counted once. Distinct nucleotide sequences in the sample also encode this CDR3. The chain uses TRBV10-3 and TRBJ2-7, with 8 positions matching TRBD1. This CDR3 region has 11 residues. Per germline, CDR1 ENHRY and CDR2 SYGVKD. The CDR3 DNA reads TGTGAACGGGACAGGTGTATCGAGCAGTACGTC. As protein: CERDRCIEQYV.

This rearrangement joins TRBV9 to TRBJ1-1; TRBD1 might be the D (5 bases). The germline V and J ends were trimmed by 4 bases and 1 base, with 8 bases remaining between them. CDR1 and CDR2 from the germline V gene are SGDLS and YYNGEE. The CDR3 has 13 amino acids. CDR3 nucleotides: TGTGCCAGCAGCATAGACAGGAACACTGAAGCTTTCTTT. Residues: CASSIDRNTEAFF.

J is TRBJ2-7 and V is TRBV11-2, with a tentative D call TRBD2 (6 bases). Germline values: CDR1 SGHAT, CDR2 FQNNGV. Trimming took 4 bases from V and 0 from J, leaving 13 bases between them. There are 15 residues in the CDR3. The CDR3 reads CASSSTWEASYEQYV. The CDR3 nucleotides are TGTGCCAGCAGCTCTACGTGGGAGGCCTCCTACGAGCAGTACGTC.

CDR3 sequence reads: CASSEGPGLTGGRYNEQFF. CDR3 in DNA: TGCGCCAGCAGTGAGGGTCCGGGACTGACAGGGGGCCGTTACAATGAGCAGTTCTTC. This sequence joins TRBV10-1 and TRBJ2-1; 10 bases line up with TRBD1. Germline CDR1 reads WNHNN; CDR2 reads SYGVQD (reference sequence). This CDR3 comprises 19 residues. After removal of 2 bases from V and 4 bases from J, the junction contained 14 bases not matched to a gene.

V gene TRBV23-1 combines with J gene TRBJ1-2; D not resolved. TRBV23-1 is given ORF status, its function remaining uncertain. The CDR3 consists of 15 residues. Trimming took 0 bases from V and 7 from J, leaving 15 bases between them. CDR3 amino acids: CASSQSPRVRSGYTF. The CDR3 nucleotides are TGCGCCAGCAGTCAATCTCCGAGGGTGAGGAGTGGCTACACCTTC.

DNA of the CDR3: TGTGCCAGCAGCTTCGACAGGGAAGGGATCTATGGCTACACCTTC. Encoded protein: CASSFDREGIYGYTF. The V call is TRBV6-5, the J call TRBJ1-2; 7 bases agree with TRBD1. CDR1 is MNHEY and CDR2 is SVGAGI in the germline V gene. V lost 6 bases, J lost 4 bases, and 11 bases stayed unmatched. The CDR3 loop spans 15 amino acids.

The V call is TRBV7-2, the J call TRBJ2-2, with 7 nucleotides matching TRBD1. Germline lookup yields CDR1 SGHTA and CDR2 FQGNSA. This CDR3 region has 15 residues. The J segment lost 3 bases and the V segment lost 1 base, leaving 2 bases of the junction unmatched. CDR3 sequence reads: CASSLGGGYTGELFF. DNA of the CDR3: TGTGCCAGCAGCTTAGGAGGGGGCTACACCGGGGAGCTGTTTTTT.

About this clone itself: At the DNA level, this CDR3 is encoded by other sequences in the same sample as well. The rearrangement uses TRBV28 and TRBJ1-2, with a weak D call TRBD1 (5 bases). CDR1 is MDHEN and CDR2 is SYDVKM in the germline V gene. The CDR3 covers 15 residues. V lost 6 bases and J 8 bases, leaving 22 bases between the germline ends. The CDR3 spells CASRGGWGYFGGYTF. Here the CDR3 DNA reads TGTGCCAGCAGGGGGGGTTGGGGGTATTTTGGCGGCTACACCTTC.